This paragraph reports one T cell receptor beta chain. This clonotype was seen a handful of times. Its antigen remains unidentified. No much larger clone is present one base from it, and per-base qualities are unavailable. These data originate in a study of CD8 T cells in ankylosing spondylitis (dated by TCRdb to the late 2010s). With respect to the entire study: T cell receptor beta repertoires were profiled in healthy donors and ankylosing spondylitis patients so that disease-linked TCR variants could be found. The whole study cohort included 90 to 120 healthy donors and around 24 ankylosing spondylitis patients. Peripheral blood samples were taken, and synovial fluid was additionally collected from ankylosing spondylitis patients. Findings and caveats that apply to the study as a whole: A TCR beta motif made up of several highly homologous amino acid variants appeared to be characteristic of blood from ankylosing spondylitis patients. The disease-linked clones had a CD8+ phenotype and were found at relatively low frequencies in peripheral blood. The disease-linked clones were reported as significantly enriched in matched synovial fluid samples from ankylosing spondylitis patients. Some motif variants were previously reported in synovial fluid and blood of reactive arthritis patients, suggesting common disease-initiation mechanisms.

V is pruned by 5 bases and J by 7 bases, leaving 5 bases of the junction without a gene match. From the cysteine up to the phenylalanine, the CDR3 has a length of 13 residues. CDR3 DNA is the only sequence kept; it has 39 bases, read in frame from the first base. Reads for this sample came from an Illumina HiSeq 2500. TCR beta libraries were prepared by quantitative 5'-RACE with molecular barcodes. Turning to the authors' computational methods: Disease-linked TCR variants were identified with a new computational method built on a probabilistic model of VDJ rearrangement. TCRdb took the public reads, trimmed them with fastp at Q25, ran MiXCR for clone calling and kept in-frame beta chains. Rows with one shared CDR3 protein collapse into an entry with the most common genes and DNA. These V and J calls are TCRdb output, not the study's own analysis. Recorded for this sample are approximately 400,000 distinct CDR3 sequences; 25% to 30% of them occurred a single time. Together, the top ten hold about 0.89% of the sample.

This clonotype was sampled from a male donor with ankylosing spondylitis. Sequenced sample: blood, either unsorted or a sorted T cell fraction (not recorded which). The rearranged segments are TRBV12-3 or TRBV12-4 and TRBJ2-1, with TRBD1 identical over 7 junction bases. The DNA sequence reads TGTGCCAGCAGTCCGGGACAGTCAAATGAGCAGTTCTTC. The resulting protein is CASSPGQSNEQFF.